This TCR beta chain stems from a study of T cell responses to AZD1222 COVID-19 vaccine. Findings of the study overall: Increases in Spike-specific TCR breadth and depth were seen after two AZD1222 doses. Clonal diversity was possibly underestimated; the donors were predominantly white British and more often female.

With 5 bases clipped from V and 4 bases from J, the junction kept 2 bases outside the gene matches. The CDR3 is 14 amino acids. Germline CDR1 reads SGHRS; CDR2 reads YFSETQ. The assay was immunoSEQ multiplex PCR, and TCRdb's table has in-frame clones only and misses some. This table has just over 90,000 clones, 75% to 90% appearing once. To note about this clone: The antigen remains unidentified.

This TCR came from an adult who received the AZD1222 COVID-19 vaccine. The material was peripheral blood, obtained 28 days after the second AZD1222 dose. The chain joins TRBV5-1 to TRBJ1-6; 8 bases match TRBD1. CDR3 protein: CASSRQGYNSPLHF. The CDR3 DNA sequence: TGCGCCAGCAGTAGACAGGGGTATAATTCACCCCTCCACTTT.